The 5 T cell receptor beta chains below all came from one sample that was sequenced in a study of cytomegalovirus exposure and HLA in healthy donors. The protocol was immunoSEQ multiplex PCR, while the TCRdb copy is restricted to in-frame clones and leaves out a portion. The table records some 130,000 clones, approximately 84% of them present only once. Sequencing input: PBMCs. These receptors were taken from a young man in good health and CMV-seropositive.

J is TRBJ2-1 and V is TRBV29-1, with D tentatively TRBD1 (5 bases). V lost 3 bases, J lost 1 base, and 10 bases lay in between. The CDR3 spans 14 residues. Germline V lookup: CDR1 SQVTM, CDR2 ANQGSEA. The CDR3 DNA is TGCAGCGTTGAGGCAGGGCTTTCCTACAATGAGCAGTTCTTC. It specifies CSVEAGLSYNEQFF.

In its sample, this clone was seen a few times. The chain joins TRBV2 to TRBJ1-1; D remains ambiguous. The CDR3 spans 15 residues. Trimming cost V 3 bases and J 1 base, with 12 bases left between them. Germline-derived CDR1 and CDR2 are SNHLY and FYNNEI. The CDR3 sequence is CASSDRGIGNTEAFF. CDR3 bases: TGTGCCAGCAGTGATCGGGGAATAGGGAACACTGAAGCTTTCTTT.

This sequence joins TRBV7-9 and TRBJ1-1; TRBD1 might be the D (6 bases). Germline V CDR1 and CDR2: SEHNR, FQNEAQ (reference sequence). Trimming removed 2 bases from V and 4 bases from J, with 11 bases in between. CDR3 length: 14 amino acids. The CDR3 bases are TGTGCCAGCAGCTTACAGGGAGGGGGCACTGAAGCTTTCTTT. It specifies CASSLQGGGTEAFF. Looking up the rest from reference TRBV7-9 and TRBJ1-1 gives the full variable domain: DTGVSQNPRHKITKRGQNVTFRCDPISEHNRLYWYRQTLGQGPEFLTYFQNEAQLEKSRLLSDRFSAERPKGSFSTLEIQRTEQGDSAMYLCASSLQGGGTEAFFGQGTRLTVV.

CDR3 region: CASSITGRVYGYTF. The DNA of the CDR3 is TGTGCCAGCAGTATAACAGGGAGGGTCTATGGCTACACCTTC. The V and J genes are TRBV6-1 and TRBJ1-2; D is possibly TRBD1 (6 bases). Germline V CDR1 and CDR2: MNHNS, SASEGT. The CDR3 has 14 amino acids. V gave up 5 bases and J gave up 4 bases, with 14 bases separating them.

The chain links TRBV19 to TRBJ2-7; perhaps TRBD2 as D (5 bases). V was shortened by 3 bases and J by 0 bases, with 12 bases between the two germline ends. CDR1 is LNHDA and CDR2 is SQIVND in the germline V gene (reference sequence). This CDR3 contains 15 residues. CDR3 sequence: CASSMVPEASYEQYF. In DNA form, the CDR3 reads TGTGCCAGTAGTATGGTCCCGGAGGCCTCCTACGAGCAGTACTTC.